The entry below gives a single TCR beta chain sequence along with its context. Its antigen is still unknown. The record originates from a study of T cells in tuberculosis. Time point denoted: new active TB diagnosis, blood taken before or within 7 days of starting treatment. Positive smear microscopy and/or M. tuberculosis culture confirmed active disease. Assay: immunoSEQ multiplex PCR; the TCRdb copy retains only in-frame clones and omits some. In the table there are tens of thousands of clones, 90% to 95% of which are singletons. Study-wide points: Samples were chosen by availability of cryopreserved specimens.

CDR3 length: 14 amino acids. The germline CDR1 and CDR2 sequences are SGHRS and YFSETQ. V was pared by 0 bases and J by 13 bases, with 7 bases of the junction left unmatched. This material consisted of PBMCs, taken at tuberculosis diagnosis. The receptor's source is an adult with tuberculosis. This chain connects TRBV5-1 to TRBJ2-1; 10 bases map to TRBD2. DNA for the CDR3: TGCGCCAGCAGCTTGGCCTTAGCGGGAGGACCACAGTTCTTC. Protein sequence: CASSLALAGGPQFF.